This T cell receptor (beta chain) was identified during a study of blood T cell repertoires in COVID-19. Study information: COVID-19 samples collected from the United States, Italy and Spain covered acute and convalescent phases.

V gave up 4 bases and J gave up 3 bases, with 15 bases separating them. The germline CDR1 and CDR2 sequences are MNHEY and SMNVEV (reference sequence). This CDR3 has 15 residues. Sequenced by immunoSEQ multiplex PCR; TCRdb stores in-frame clones only, minus some. The sample records 360,000 or so clones, more than 85% being singletons. Allocation to cohorts depended on clinical history reported by the participants. J is TRBJ1-2 and V is TRBV27; possibly TRBD1 for D (6 bases). Sequenced material: PBMCs or T cells enriched from blood (not recorded which). This clonotype was obtained from a woman younger than 45 who had recovered from COVID-19. DNA of the CDR3: TGTGCCAGCAGTTCCTCGATAGGGGGTGACTATGGCTACACCTTC. Translation gives CASSSSIGGDYGYTF.